Following are 21 T cell receptor beta chains from one sample sequenced in a study of shared clonotypes between healthy human individuals. Measured with immunoSEQ multiplex PCR; TCRdb has only the in-frame clones, and not every one. The repertoire includes some 580,000 clones, about 97% of them detected once, and about 0.06% sits in the top ten. What was sequenced was naive CD4+ T cells sorted from blood. Subset reported: CD45RA+ positively selected. These TCRs come from a woman aged 25 to 39 in good health.

This chain uses TRBV6-5 with TRBJ2-7; D is undetermined. CDR1 MNHEY and CDR2 SVGAGI come from the germline V gene. The CDR3 covers 11 residues. The germline V and J ends were trimmed by 7 bases and 6 bases, with 10 bases remaining between them. The CDR3 DNA follows: TGTGCCAGCACGTACGGTTTCGAGCAGTACTTC. This translates into CASTYGFEQYF.

This chain uses TRBV4-1 with TRBJ2-4, with D possibly TRBD1 on 6 matching bases. The V end lost 3 bases, the J end lost 1 base, and 13 bases lay between the germline ends. CDR3 length: 16 residues. Looked up from germline, CDR1 is MGHRA and CDR2 is YSYEKL. The CDR3 nucleotides read TGCGCCAGCAGCCATTCCAACCAGGGGGCCAAAAACATTCAGTACTTC. Translating it yields CASSHSNQGAKNIQYF.

The chain recombines TRBV5-1 with TRBJ2-1; D is unresolved. Germline-derived CDR1 and CDR2 are SGHRS and YFSETQ. Between the trimmed V and J ends, which lost 4 bases and 5 bases, there was a span of 16 bases. This CDR3 spans 15 amino acids. CDR3 residues: CASSGGASRDNEQFF. As DNA, the CDR3 is TGCGCCAGCAGCGGCGGCGCGAGCAGAGACAATGAGCAGTTCTTC.

The rearrangement links TRBV28 to TRBJ2-5, with 9 positions matching TRBD1. The end of the DNA aligns better with TRBJ2-7, so the J call may be wrong. Germline CDR1 reads MDHEN; CDR2 reads SYDVKM. This CDR3 comprises 14 residues. The CDR3 nucleotides are TGTGCCAGCAGTGCCTCGACAGGGGGTGGCGAGCAGTACTTC. Protein: CASSASTGGGEQYF.

This clone is a singleton in its sample. This CDR3 is CASSYGREAYEQYF. The CDR3 region has the DNA TGTGCCAGCAGTTACGGGCGGGAAGCCTACGAGCAGTACTTC. V gene TRBV6-5 combines with J gene TRBJ2-7; TRBD2 is a possible D gene (6 bases). CDR3 length: 14 amino acids. V was shortened by 2 bases and J by 2 bases, with 10 bases between the two germline ends. The V gene's germline CDR1 is MNHEY and CDR2 SVGAGI.

This clone was seen just once. The chain joins TRBV18 to TRBJ2-3; 13 bases align to TRBD2. This CDR3 spans 16 amino acids. V gave up 6 bases and J gave up 8 bases; unmatched junction bases: 11. Germline V CDR1 and CDR2: KGHSH, LQKENI. The CDR3 coding sequence is TGTGCCAGCTCCCGGACTAGCGGGGGAACATATGCTACGCAGTATTTT. Translated: CASSRTSGGTYATQYF. Supplemented by reference TRBV18 and TRBJ2-3, the full variable domain reads NAGVMQNPRHLVRRRGQEARLRCSPMKGHSHVYWYRQLPEEGLKFMVYLQKENIIDESGMPKERFSAEFPKEGPSILRIQQVVRGDSAAYFCASSRTSGGTYATQYFGPGTRLTVL.

This chain joins TRBV29-1 and TRBJ1-5; TRBD1 matches 7 bases. Germline assignment: CDR1 SQVTM and CDR2 ANQGSEA. Unmatched junction bases numbered 5, after V lost 5 bases and J lost 7 bases. The CDR3 spans 12 residues. The chain's CDR3 is CSVRGQGQPQHF. CDR3 nucleotides: TGCAGCGTTAGGGGGCAAGGGCAGCCCCAGCATTTT.

This chain joins TRBV5-1 and TRBJ2-7; 9 positions agree with TRBD1. Germline CDR1 SGHRS, CDR2 YFSETQ. V was clipped by 5 bases and J by 4 bases; unmatched bases: 19. CDR3 size: 18 residues. The CDR3: CASSFTGQGTGDIYEQYF. Written as DNA, the CDR3 is TGCGCCAGCAGTTTCACGGGACAGGGAACCGGGGACATATACGAGCAGTACTTC. The full variable domain, with the rest looked up from reference TRBV5-1 and TRBJ2-7, is KAGVTQTPRYLIKTRGQQVTLSCSPISGHRSVSWYQQTPGQGLQFLFEYFSETQRNKGNFPGRFSGRQFSNSRSEMNVSTLELGDSALYLCASSFTGQGTGDIYEQYFGPGTRLTVT.

This clone is a singleton in its sample. The chain carries TRBV6-6 and TRBJ2-3; TRBD2 agrees at 13 bases. Germline V lookup: CDR1 MNHNY, CDR2 SVGAGI (reference sequence). The CDR3 is 14 residues long. Trimming cost V 8 bases and J 1 base; bases outside gene matches: 0. CDR3 bases: TGTGCCAGCGGGACTAGCGGGGGCACAGATACGCAGTATTTT. It yields the protein CASGTSGGTDTQYF.

The chain carries TRBV28 and TRBJ2-5; D gene ambiguous. The CDR3 sequence is 13 residues long. The germline V gene encodes CDR1 MDHEN and CDR2 SYDVKM. V shed 4 bases and J shed 9 bases, with 15 bases lying between them. The CDR3 DNA sequence: TGTGCCAGCAGTTCGCAGCAGGTTGGGGCCCAGTACTTC. This encodes CASSSQQVGAQYF.

The rearrangement uses TRBV7-2 and TRBJ1-1; no reliable D call. CDR1 and CDR2 from the germline V gene are SGHTA and FQGNSA. The CDR3 runs 15 residues. V was shortened by 3 bases and J by 1 base, with 12 bases between the two germline ends. The CDR3 region is CASSFKFNTNTEAFF. The CDR3 bases are TGTGCCAGCAGCTTTAAGTTTAATACGAACACTGAAGCTTTCTTT.

This clone has just one count. The V call is TRBV7-8, the J call TRBJ1-2; no clear D gene. Germline CDR1 is SGHVS and CDR2 is FQNEAQ. Between the trimmed V and J ends, which lost 5 bases and 2 bases, there was a span of 21 bases. There are 17 residues in the CDR3. CDR3 residues: CASSPRSLLPENYGYTF. CDR3 sequence (DNA): TGTGCCAGCAGCCCTAGATCCCTTCTCCCAGAGAACTATGGCTACACCTTC.

The chain uses TRBV27 and TRBJ2-7; possibly TRBD2 for D (6 bases). This CDR3 has 16 amino acids. Trimming took 3 bases from V and 7 from J, leaving 22 bases between them. Germline CDR1 MNHEY, CDR2 SMNVEV (reference sequence). The CDR3 nucleotides read TGTGCCAGCAGTTTCCGGAGGGTTTCGAACGGGGGAGAGCAGTACTTC. Translation: CASSFRRVSNGGEQYF.

V and J are TRBV6-4 and TRBJ1-1, with D tentatively TRBD1 (5 bases). Trimming left V 6 bases short and J 4 bases short, with 12 bases between. Per the germline V gene, CDR1 is MRHNA and CDR2 is SNTAGT. The CDR3 covers 13 residues. The CDR3 nucleotides are TGTGCCAGCAGCGCAGCTGGGGGCACTGAAGCTTTCTTT. Protein: CASSAAGGTEAFF.

This chain joins TRBV4-1 and TRBJ2-2; 13 bases are a match to TRBD2. V lost 2 bases, J lost 2 bases, and 5 bases stayed unmatched. Germline V gives CDR1 MGHRA, CDR2 YSYEKL. The length of the CDR3 is 18 residues. CDR3 bases: TGCGCCAGCAGCCAACGGACTAGCGGGAGTACCAACACCGGGGAGCTGTTTTTT. It specifies CASSQRTSGSTNTGELFF.

V and J are TRBV7-9 and TRBJ2-2; 9 bases are a match to TRBD2. There are 16 residues in the CDR3. Germline loops: CDR1 SEHNR, CDR2 FQNEAQ (reference sequence). V lost 4 bases and J lost 8; bases outside the gene matches: 11. CDR3 in amino acids: CASSSAGGRAGGELFF. CDR3 DNA sequence: TGTGCCAGCAGCTCCGCCGGCGGGAGGGCCGGAGGGGAGCTGTTTTTT.

The chain carries TRBV10-3 and TRBJ1-2; the D gene is possibly TRBD1 (5 bases). Germline-derived CDR1 and CDR2 are ENHRY and SYGVKD. The CDR3 length is 16 residues. Between the trimmed V and J ends, which lost 1 base and 2 bases, there was a span of 14 bases. In nucleotides, the CDR3 is TGTGCCATCAGTGAGTATTCTTCGACAGAGAACTATGGCTACACCTTC. Residues: CAISEYSSTENYGYTF.

A word on this clone: Other DNA sequences in the sample encode the same CDR3. This chain joins TRBV5-1 and TRBJ2-2, with a weak D call TRBD2 (5 bases). The germline V gene encodes CDR1 SGHRS and CDR2 YFSETQ. Trimming took off 1 base at V and 3 bases at J, with 7 bases between the two ends. CDR3 size: 14 residues. This CDR3 reads CASSLTRDTGELFF. The CDR3 DNA follows: TGCGCCAGCAGCTTGACTAGGGACACCGGGGAGCTGTTTTTT.

The chain joins TRBV5-4 to TRBJ2-3, with 8 nucleotides matching TRBD1. The CDR3 is 17 amino acids. The germline V gene encodes CDR1 SGHNT and CDR2 YYREEE (reference sequence). V lost 1 base to trimming and J lost 2 bases; unmatched junction nucleotides: 9. The CDR3 nucleotides are TGTGCCAGCAGCTTGCTCAGGGGGCGGCGAATCACAGATACGCAGTATTTT. This translates into CASSLLRGRRITDTQYF.

The chain employs TRBV2 and TRBJ1-3; no clear D gene. Germline V gives CDR1 SNHLY, CDR2 FYNNEI. The CDR3 loop spans 15 amino acids. V was trimmed by 7 bases and J by 0 bases, leaving 13 bases between them. CDR3 sequence (DNA): TGTGCCAGCACCGACGGCCAGTACTCTGGAAACACCATATATTTT. It specifies CASTDGQYSGNTIYF.

The chain uses TRBV4-1 and TRBJ1-1; D is possibly TRBD1 (5 bases). V lost 3 bases, J lost 1 base, and 15 bases lay in between. The CDR3 is made up of 16 amino acids. Germline V CDR1 and CDR2: MGHRA, YSYEKL. The CDR3 DNA is TGCGCCAGCAGCCACCCCGCGGGGCAGCGGAACACTGAAGCTTTCTTT. This codes for CASSHPAGQRNTEAFF.